The 27 T cell receptor beta chains presented below share a single source sample, sequenced in a study of blood T cell repertoires in COVID-19 (dated by TCRdb to 2020 to 2021). Libraries were built with the immunoSEQ multiplex PCR assay. TCRdb limited this immuneACCESS table to in-frame rearrangements with V and J called. A share of clones is missing; checked studies link under half to unresolved V genes, and the rest is unexplained. For this sample the table gives 95,000 to 150,000 clones, of which 77% were detected only once. 6.5% to 9.5% of the sample is held by the ten biggest clonotypes. The sequenced material came from peripheral blood. The receptors stem from a human donor in a cohort sampled during active COVID-19.

V gene TRBV12-3 or TRBV12-4 combines with J gene TRBJ1-4; tentative D call: TRBD1 (5 bases). This CDR3 is built from 13 residues. Trimming pared 4 bases from V and 8 bases from J, leaving 11 bases between. The CDR3 bases are TGTGCCAGCAGTTACCTAACAGGAGAAAAACTGTTTTTT. This translates into CASSYLTGEKLFF.

The V gene is TRBV2, the J gene TRBJ1-5, with TRBD1 as a possible D gene (6 bases). The CDR3 is 13 amino acids. Trimming removed 8 bases at V and 0 bases at J, with 8 bases between. The V gene's germline CDR1 is SNHLY and CDR2 FYNNEI. The CDR3 loop is CASGTSSNQPQHF. CDR3 coding DNA: TGTGCCAGCGGGACATCTAGCAATCAGCCCCAGCATTTT.

This clone was counted only a few times. This chain uses TRBV5-3 with TRBJ1-1; D gene uncertain. TRBV5-3 is identified as an open reading frame with a role that is uncertain. CDR3 length: 14 residues. With 4 bases removed from V and 5 bases from J, the gap between germline ends came to 15 bases. CDR3 coding DNA: TGTGCCAGAAGCAATGACATGGATTTTACTGAAGCTTTCTTT. Its protein product is CARSNDMDFTEAFF.

This clone was counted a single time. The J gene is TRBJ1-5, the V gene TRBV18; D remains unclear. The CDR3 length is 13 residues. CDR1 is KGHSH, CDR2 LQKENI, per germline. Trimming took off 3 bases at V and 3 bases at J, with 6 bases between the two ends. Here the CDR3 reads CASSPADNQPQHF. The CDR3 nucleotides are TGTGCCAGCTCACCGGCAGACAATCAGCCCCAGCATTTT.

The rearrangement joins TRBV6-1 to TRBJ2-7; 7 positions match TRBD2. The CDR3 spans 17 residues. The trim removed 1 base at V and 5 bases at J, leaving 14 bases unmatched. CDR1 is MNHNS and CDR2 is SASEGT in the germline V gene. As DNA, the CDR3 is TGTGCCAGCAGTGAAGTGGGCCCGGGGGGTTTGCCGGACGAGCAGTACTTC. This translates into CASSEVGPGGLPDEQYF.

The chain recombines TRBV5-6 with TRBJ2-7; 7 bases align to TRBD1. This CDR3 spans 15 amino acids. Trimming removed 3 bases from V and 5 bases from J; junction bases left unmatched: 11. Germline CDR1 reads SGHDT; CDR2 reads YYEEEE. CDR3 protein: CASSWGPGQIDEQYF. The CDR3 coding sequence is TGTGCCAGCAGCTGGGGGCCGGGACAGATTGACGAGCAGTACTTC.

The genes are TRBV5-1 and TRBJ2-7; 8 bases match TRBD1. The CDR3 totals 15 residues. CDR1 SGHRS and CDR2 YFSETQ come from the germline V gene. V lost 2 bases and J lost 5; bases outside the gene matches: 9. The CDR3 region has the DNA TGCGCCAGCAGCTTTCAAGGGACAGGCCTCGACGAGCAGTACTTC. Its translation is CASSFQGTGLDEQYF.

This chain links TRBV25-1 with TRBJ2-1, with unresolved D. Germline-derived CDR1 and CDR2 are MGHDK and SYGVNS. The CDR3 totals 13 residues. Trimming shortened V by 7 bases and J by 5 bases, and 12 bases separated the two germline ends. The CDR3: CASTGQTDNEQFF. In DNA, the CDR3 is TGTGCCAGCACAGGCCAAACGGACAATGAGCAGTTCTTC.

The chain employs TRBV14 and TRBJ2-7, with D unclear. V dropped 1 base and J dropped 4 bases, with 14 bases sitting between them. CDR1 is SGHDN and CDR2 is FVKESK in the germline V gene. CDR3 length: 15 amino acids. This chain's CDR3 is CASSQGSGSEYEQYF. The CDR3 bases are TGTGCCAGCAGCCAAGGATCGGGTTCTGAGTACGAGCAGTACTTC.

This rearrangement joins TRBV3-1 (or the pseudogene TRBV3-2) to TRBJ1-5, with D tentatively TRBD1 (6 bases). CDR3 size: 11 residues. The V end was cut by 11 bases, the J end by 4 bases, with 9 bases between. The germline gives CDR1 LGHDT, CDR2 YNNKEL (reference sequence). CDR3 protein: CAAGVNQPQHF. CDR3 coding DNA: TGTGCCGCAGGGGTTAATCAGCCCCAGCATTTT.

This clone was seen just once. CDR3 coding DNA: TGTGCCAGCAGCCAAGAGGGACAGGAGATTAACTATGGCTACACCTTC. Protein sequence: CASSQEGQEINYGYTF. J is TRBJ1-2 and V is TRBV4-2, with 8 bases fitting TRBD1. Unmatched junction bases numbered 4, after V lost 0 bases and J lost 1 base. CDR3 length: 16 residues. Per the germline V gene, CDR1 is LGHNA and CDR2 is YNFKEQ.

The chain couples TRBV5-4 to TRBJ2-7, with 9 bases fitting TRBD1. Germline V gene data show CDR1 as SGHNT and CDR2 as YYREEE (reference sequence). The CDR3 extends over 15 amino acids. Trimming removed 4 bases from V and 3 bases from J; junction bases left unmatched: 8. In DNA, the CDR3 is TGTGCCAGCAGCGCCCCCGACAGGGGGTTCTACGAGCAGTACTTC. Translation gives CASSAPDRGFYEQYF.

This chain connects TRBV28 to TRBJ2-7; 9 nucleotides agree with TRBD2. The CDR3 sequence is 17 residues long. CDR1 MDHEN and CDR2 SYDVKM come from the germline V gene. V gave up 6 bases and J gave up 0 bases; unmatched junction bases: 12. This CDR3 reads CASSPMGLAVSSYEQYF. In DNA, the CDR3 is TGTGCCAGCAGCCCCATGGGACTAGCAGTTAGCTCCTACGAGCAGTACTTC.

This sequence joins TRBV11-2 and TRBJ1-2; D is perhaps TRBD1 (5 bases). Trimming cost V 1 base and J 3 bases, with 9 bases left between them. The CDR3 sequence is 14 residues long. Looked up from germline, CDR1 is SGHAT and CDR2 is FQNNGV. The CDR3 bases are TGTGCCAGCAGCTTAGTCGCAGGGTACTATGGCTACACCTTC. Residues: CASSLVAGYYGYTF.

This clone was seen more than once but under ten times. The chain combines TRBV4-1 with TRBJ2-7; D gene ambiguous. The CDR3 totals 16 residues. In germline, CDR1 is MGHRA, CDR2 YSYEKL. V was shortened by 0 bases and J by 2 bases, with 14 bases between the two germline ends. CDR3 loop: CASSQDRSDTPYEQYF. The CDR3 nucleotides are TGCGCCAGCAGCCAAGATAGGAGTGATACACCCTACGAGCAGTACTTC.

The chain links TRBV27 to TRBJ1-2, with 12 bases fitting TRBD1. CDR3 length: 15 amino acids. Germline V gene sequence: CDR1 MNHEY, CDR2 SMNVEV (reference sequence). The V gene end was trimmed by 5 bases and the J gene end by 8 bases; junction bases not matched to a gene: 9. For the CDR3, the DNA is TGTGCCAGCAGTGAACCGGGACAGGGGGCGGTAGGCTACACCTTC. Translated: CASSEPGQGAVGYTF.

This clone was detected ten times or more. The chain joins TRBV6-1 to TRBJ2-7; 11 bases line up with TRBD2. The CDR3 loop spans 15 amino acids. V gave up 2 bases and J gave up 0 bases; unmatched junction bases: 0. Germline CDR1 and CDR2: MNHNS and SASEGT. The CDR3 reads CASSETSGSSYEQYF. CDR3 DNA: TGTGCCAGCAGTGAAACTAGCGGGAGCTCCTACGAGCAGTACTTC.

The chain carries TRBV25-1 and TRBJ2-7, with a weak D call TRBD1 (6 bases). The germline V and J ends were trimmed by 0 bases and 3 bases, with 12 bases remaining between them. This CDR3 contains 15 residues. Per the germline V gene, CDR1 is MGHDK and CDR2 is SYGVNS. CDR3 region: CASSEYGTNGYEQYF. The CDR3 nucleotides are TGTGCCAGCAGTGAATATGGGACAAACGGCTACGAGCAGTACTTC.

DNA of the CDR3: TGTGCCAGCACCACAAGCGGCAGTTTTTATTGCGAGCAGTACTTC. Translated: CASTTSGSFYCEQYF. The chain joins TRBV27 to TRBJ2-7; D is perhaps TRBD2 (5 bases). CDR1 and CDR2 from the germline V gene are MNHEY and SMNVEV (reference sequence). Trimming cost V 7 bases and J 6 bases, with 22 bases left between them. The CDR3 totals 15 residues.

DNA of the CDR3: TGCGCCAGCAGCCTCCCTAGCGGGAGGGCCAAGTACGAGCAGTACTTC. It translates to CASSLPSGRAKYEQYF. This chain links TRBV5-1 with TRBJ2-7; 12 bases fit TRBD2. V trimming: 4 bases; J trimming: 4 bases; junction bases outside the gene matches: 9. Germline V CDR1 and CDR2: SGHRS, YFSETQ. The CDR3 has 16 residues.

The chain uses TRBV27 and TRBJ2-7; possible D gene TRBD1, 6 bases. Looked up from germline, CDR1 is MNHEY and CDR2 is SMNVEV (reference sequence). Trimming left V 5 bases short and J 1 base short, with 12 bases between. The CDR3 contains 14 residues. The CDR3 DNA reads as TGTGCCAGCAGTCAGGGGTTGGGGTCCTACGAGCAGTACTTC. Encoded protein: CASSQGLGSYEQYF.

This clone was detected a few times. The chain couples TRBV3-1 (or the pseudogene TRBV3-2) to TRBJ2-7; 7 bases agree with TRBD2. The CDR3 spans 14 residues. Losses at the gene ends were 5 bases for V and 3 bases for J; bases not matched to a gene: 7. From germline, CDR1 is LGHDT and CDR2 YNNKEL (reference sequence). The CDR3 here is CASSGAAGYYEQYF. In nucleotides, the CDR3 is TGTGCCAGCAGCGGAGCAGCGGGGTACTACGAGCAGTACTTC.

This chain joins TRBV7-9 and TRBJ2-7; TRBD1 matches 8 bases. This CDR3 is built from 14 residues. The V segment lost 4 bases and the J segment 0 bases; nucleotides outside the gene matches: 2. Germline values: CDR1 SEHNR, CDR2 FQNEAQ (reference sequence). This CDR3 is CASSSGTGSYEQYF. For the CDR3, the DNA is TGTGCCAGCAGCTCCGGGACAGGCTCCTACGAGCAGTACTTC.

V is TRBV7-3 and J is TRBJ2-1, with D possibly being TRBD1 (5 bases). This CDR3 has 19 residues. V was pared by 1 base and J by 5 bases, with 24 bases between. Germline V gene lookup returns CDR1 SGHTA and CDR2 FQGTGA. The CDR3 region is CASSLNPNRIGTPHNEQFF. The CDR3 DNA sequence: TGTGCCAGCAGCTTAAACCCCAACAGGATAGGAACTCCACACAATGAGCAGTTCTTC.

This clone was observed a handful of times. Distinct nucleotide sequences in the sample also encode this CDR3. CDR3 coding DNA: TGTGCCAGCAGCCCCCTAGGGCGGGGGGCGGGTGGGGCCAACGTCCTGACTTTC. This codes for CASSPLGRGAGGANVLTF. The rearrangement links TRBV3-1 (or the pseudogene TRBV3-2) to TRBJ2-6; 8 bases are a match to TRBD2. The CDR3 has 18 amino acids. Germline CDR1 and CDR2: LGHDT and YNNKEL (reference sequence). The V and J ends lost 4 bases and 3 bases, in that order; junction bases with no gene match: 11.

This chain uses TRBV6-1 with TRBJ2-6; possibly TRBD1 for D (6 bases). V was clipped by 3 bases and J by 11 bases, with 17 bases between them. CDR3 length equals 15 residues. Germline V CDR1 and CDR2: MNHNS, SASEGT. CDR3 nucleotides: TGTGCCAGCAGTGATCTGGGGGCCTCTTATGACGTCCTGACTTTC. Protein sequence: CASSDLGASYDVLTF.

The chain uses TRBV28 and TRBJ1-5; D unclear. Germline V gene data show CDR1 as MDHEN and CDR2 as SYDVKM. The CDR3 spans 19 residues. The V and J ends lost 4 bases and 2 bases respectively, with 24 bases between them. CDR3 amino acids: CASSSIRPSGIMGNQPQHF. The CDR3 DNA sequence: TGTGCCAGCAGTTCGATTAGACCCTCAGGTATTATGGGCAATCAGCCCCAGCATTTT.